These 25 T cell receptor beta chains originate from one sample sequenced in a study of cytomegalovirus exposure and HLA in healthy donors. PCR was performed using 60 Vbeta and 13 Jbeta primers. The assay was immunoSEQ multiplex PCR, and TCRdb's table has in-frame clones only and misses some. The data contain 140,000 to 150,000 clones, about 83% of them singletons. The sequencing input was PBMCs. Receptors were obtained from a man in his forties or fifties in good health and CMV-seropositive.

CDR3: CASSSSTYTDTQYF. DNA for the CDR3: TGTGCCAGCAGCTCTTCTACCTACACAGATACGCAGTATTTT. The chain has TRBV5-6 and TRBJ2-3, with D unclear. Trimming left V 3 bases short and J 2 bases short, with 10 bases between. Germline loops: CDR1 SGHDT, CDR2 YYEEEE. This CDR3 has 14 residues.

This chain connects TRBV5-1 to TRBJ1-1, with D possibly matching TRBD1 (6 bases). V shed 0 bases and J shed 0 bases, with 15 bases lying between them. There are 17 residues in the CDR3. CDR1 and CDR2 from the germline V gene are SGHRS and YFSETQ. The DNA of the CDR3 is TGCGCCAGCAGCTTGGGAGGGGGAACTGTTATGAACACTGAAGCTTTCTTT. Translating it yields CASSLGGGTVMNTEAFF.

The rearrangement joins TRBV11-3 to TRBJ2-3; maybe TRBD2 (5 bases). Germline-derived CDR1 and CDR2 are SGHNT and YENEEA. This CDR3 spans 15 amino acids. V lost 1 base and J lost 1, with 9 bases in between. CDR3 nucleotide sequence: TGTGCCAGCAGCTTAGGGGGAGAGGGCACAGATACGCAGTATTTT. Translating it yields CASSLGGEGTDTQYF.

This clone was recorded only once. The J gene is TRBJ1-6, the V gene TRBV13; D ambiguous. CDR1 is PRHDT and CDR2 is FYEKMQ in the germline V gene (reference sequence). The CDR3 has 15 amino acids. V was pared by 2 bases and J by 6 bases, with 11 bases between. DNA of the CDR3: TGTGCCAGCAGCTTAAGTCAGGCGACTAATTCACCCCTCCACTTT. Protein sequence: CASSLSQATNSPLHF.

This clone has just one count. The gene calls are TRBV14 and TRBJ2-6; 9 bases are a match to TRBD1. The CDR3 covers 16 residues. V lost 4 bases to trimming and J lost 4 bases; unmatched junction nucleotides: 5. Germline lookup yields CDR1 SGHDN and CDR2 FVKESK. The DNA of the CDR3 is TGTGCCAGCAGCCTACAGGGGGCAAGAGGGGCCAACGTCCTGACTTTC. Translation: CASSLQGARGANVLTF. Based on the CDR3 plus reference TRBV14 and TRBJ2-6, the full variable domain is EAGVTQFPSHSVIEKGQTVTLRCDPISGHDNLYWYRRVMGKEIKFLLHFVKESKQDESGMPNNRFLAERTGGTYSTLKVQPAELEDSGVYFCASSLQGARGANVLTFGAGSRLTVL.

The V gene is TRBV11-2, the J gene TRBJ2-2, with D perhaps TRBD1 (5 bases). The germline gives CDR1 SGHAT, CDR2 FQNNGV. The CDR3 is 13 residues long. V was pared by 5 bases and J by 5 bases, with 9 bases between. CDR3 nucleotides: TGTGCCAGCAGCACCCAGGGTACCGGGGAGCTGTTTTTT. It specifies CASSTQGTGELFF. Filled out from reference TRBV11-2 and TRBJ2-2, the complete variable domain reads EAGVAQSPRYKIIEKRQSVAFWCNPISGHATLYWYQQILGQGPKLLIQFQNNGVVDDSQLPKDRFSAERLKGVDSTLKIQPAKLEDSAVYLCASSTQGTGELFFGEGSRLTVL.

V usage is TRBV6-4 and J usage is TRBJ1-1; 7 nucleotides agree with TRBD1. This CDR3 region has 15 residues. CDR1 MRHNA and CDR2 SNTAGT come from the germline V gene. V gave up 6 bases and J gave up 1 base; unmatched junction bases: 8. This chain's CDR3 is CASSSHRGQNTEAFF. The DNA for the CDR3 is TGTGCCAGCAGCAGCCACAGGGGCCAGAACACTGAAGCTTTCTTT.

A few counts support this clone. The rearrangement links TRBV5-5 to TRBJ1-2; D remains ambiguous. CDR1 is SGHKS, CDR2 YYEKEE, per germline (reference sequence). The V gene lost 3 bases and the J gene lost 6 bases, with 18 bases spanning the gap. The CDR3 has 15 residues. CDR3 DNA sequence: TGTGCCAGCAGCTCCCTAGCAAACAGATTGGATGGCTACACCTTC. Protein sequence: CASSSLANRLDGYTF.

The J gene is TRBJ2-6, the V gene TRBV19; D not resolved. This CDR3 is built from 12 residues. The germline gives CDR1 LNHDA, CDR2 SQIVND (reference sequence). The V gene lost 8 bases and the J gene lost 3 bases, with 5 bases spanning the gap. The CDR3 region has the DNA TGTGCCAGTTCCGGTGGGGCCAACGTCCTGACTTTC. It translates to CASSGGANVLTF.

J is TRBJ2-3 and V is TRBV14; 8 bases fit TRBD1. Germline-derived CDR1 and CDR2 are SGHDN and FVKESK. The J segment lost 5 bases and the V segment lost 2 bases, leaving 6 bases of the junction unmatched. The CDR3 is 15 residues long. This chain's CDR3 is CASSQQGARGDTQYF. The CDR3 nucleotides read TGTGCCAGCAGCCAACAGGGGGCGAGGGGAGATACGCAGTATTTT.

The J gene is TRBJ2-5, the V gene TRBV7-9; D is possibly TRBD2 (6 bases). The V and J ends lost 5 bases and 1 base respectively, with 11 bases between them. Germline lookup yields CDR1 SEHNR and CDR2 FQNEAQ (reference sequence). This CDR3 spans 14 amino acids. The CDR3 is CASSPRDFQETQYF. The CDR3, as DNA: TGTGCCAGCAGCCCTCGGGACTTCCAAGAGACCCAGTACTTC. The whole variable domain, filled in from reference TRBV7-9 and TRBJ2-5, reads DTGVSQNPRHKITKRGQNVTFRCDPISEHNRLYWYRQTLGQGPEFLTYFQNEAQLEKSRLLSDRFSAERPKGSFSTLEIQRTEQGDSAMYLCASSPRDFQETQYFGPGTRLLVL.

CDR3 in amino acids: CASSQSAGGEVQYF. The CDR3 coding sequence is TGTGCCAGCAGCCAATCGGCAGGGGGCGAAGTTCAGTACTTC. The chain joins TRBV16 to TRBJ2-7; 8 nucleotides match TRBD1. This CDR3 is 14 amino acids long. J lost 10 bases, V lost 0 bases, and 8 bases had no gene match. Germline V gene sequence: CDR1 KGHSY, CDR2 FQNENV.

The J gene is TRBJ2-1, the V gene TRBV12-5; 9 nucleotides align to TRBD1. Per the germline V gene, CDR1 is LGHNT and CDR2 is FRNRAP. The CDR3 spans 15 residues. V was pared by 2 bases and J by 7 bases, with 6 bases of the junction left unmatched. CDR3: CASGLWGQGRNEQFF. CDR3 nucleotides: TGTGCTAGTGGTTTGTGGGGACAGGGAAGGAATGAGCAGTTCTTC.

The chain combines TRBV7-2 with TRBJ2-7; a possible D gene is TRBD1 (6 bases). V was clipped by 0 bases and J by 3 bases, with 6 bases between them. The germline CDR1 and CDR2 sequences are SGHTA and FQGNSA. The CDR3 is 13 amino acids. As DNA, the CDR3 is TGTGCCAGCAGCTTAGCAGGGGGCTACGAGCAGTACTTC. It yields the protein CASSLAGGYEQYF.

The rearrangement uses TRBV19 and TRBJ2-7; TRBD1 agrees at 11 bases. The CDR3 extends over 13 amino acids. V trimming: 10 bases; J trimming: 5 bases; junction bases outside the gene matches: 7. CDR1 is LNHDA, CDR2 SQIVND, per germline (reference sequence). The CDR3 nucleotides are TGTGCCACCACGGGACAGGGGGACAACGAGCAGTACTTC. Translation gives CATTGQGDNEQYF.

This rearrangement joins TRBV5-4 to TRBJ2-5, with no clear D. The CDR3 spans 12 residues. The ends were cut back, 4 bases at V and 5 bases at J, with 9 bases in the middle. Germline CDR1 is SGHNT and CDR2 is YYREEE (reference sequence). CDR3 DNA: TGTGCCAGCAGCGACTCCTGGGAGACCCAGTACTTC. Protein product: CASSDSWETQYF.

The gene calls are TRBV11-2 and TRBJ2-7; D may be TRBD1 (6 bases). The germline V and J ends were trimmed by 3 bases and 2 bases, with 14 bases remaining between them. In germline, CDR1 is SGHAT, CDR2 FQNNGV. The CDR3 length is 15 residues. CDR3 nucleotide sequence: TGTGCCAGCAGCTTCGGGGTGGGACATGCCTACGAGCAGTACTTC. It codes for CASSFGVGHAYEQYF.

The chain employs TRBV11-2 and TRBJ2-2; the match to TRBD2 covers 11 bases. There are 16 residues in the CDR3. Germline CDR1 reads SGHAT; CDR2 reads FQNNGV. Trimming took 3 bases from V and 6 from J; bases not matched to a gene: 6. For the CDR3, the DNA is TGTGCCAGCAGCTTCTCACTAGCGGGAGAGCCCGGGGAGCTGTTTTTT. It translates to CASSFSLAGEPGELFF.

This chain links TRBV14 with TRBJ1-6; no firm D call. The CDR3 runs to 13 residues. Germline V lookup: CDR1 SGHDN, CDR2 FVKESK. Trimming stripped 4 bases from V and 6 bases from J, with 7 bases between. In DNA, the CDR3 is TGTGCCAGCAGCCTAAGCCCTAATTCACCCCTCCACTTT. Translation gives CASSLSPNSPLHF. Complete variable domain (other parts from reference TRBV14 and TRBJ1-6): EAGVTQFPSHSVIEKGQTVTLRCDPISGHDNLYWYRRVMGKEIKFLLHFVKESKQDESGMPNNRFLAERTGGTYSTLKVQPAELEDSGVYFCASSLSPNSPLHFGNGTRLTVT.

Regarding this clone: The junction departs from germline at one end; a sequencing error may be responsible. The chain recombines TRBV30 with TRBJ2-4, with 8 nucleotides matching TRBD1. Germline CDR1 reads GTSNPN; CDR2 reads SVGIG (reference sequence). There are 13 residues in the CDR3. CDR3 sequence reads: CAWSGDRRNSQYF. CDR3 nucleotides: TGTGCCTGGAGTGGGGACAGGAGAAACAGTCAGTACTTC.

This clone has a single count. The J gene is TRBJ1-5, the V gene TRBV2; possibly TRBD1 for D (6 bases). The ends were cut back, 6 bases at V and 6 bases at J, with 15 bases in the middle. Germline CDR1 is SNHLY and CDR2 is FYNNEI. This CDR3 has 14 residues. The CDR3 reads CASSFGGGSQPQHF. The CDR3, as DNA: TGTGCCAGCAGCTTTGGGGGCGGCAGTCAGCCCCAGCATTTT.

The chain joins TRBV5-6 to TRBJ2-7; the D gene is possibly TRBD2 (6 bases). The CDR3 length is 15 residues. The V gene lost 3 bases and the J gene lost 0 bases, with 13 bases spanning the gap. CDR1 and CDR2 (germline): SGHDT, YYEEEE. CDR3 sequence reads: CASSSAGLASYEQYF. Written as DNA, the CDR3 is TGTGCCAGCAGCTCTGCGGGACTTGCCTCCTACGAGCAGTACTTC.

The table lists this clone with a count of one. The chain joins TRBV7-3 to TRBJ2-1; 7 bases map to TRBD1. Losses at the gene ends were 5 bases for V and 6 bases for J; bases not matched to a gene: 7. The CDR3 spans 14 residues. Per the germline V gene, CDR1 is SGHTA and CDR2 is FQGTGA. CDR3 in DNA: TGTGCCAGCAGCCCCTACCGGGACAGCAATGAGCAGTTCTTC. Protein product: CASSPYRDSNEQFF.

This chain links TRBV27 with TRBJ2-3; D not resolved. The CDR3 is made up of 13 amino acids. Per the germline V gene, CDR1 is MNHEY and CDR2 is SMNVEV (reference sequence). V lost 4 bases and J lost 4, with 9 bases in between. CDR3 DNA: TGTGCCAGCAGTTCCCCAGGTTCAGATACGCAGTATTTT. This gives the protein CASSSPGSDTQYF.

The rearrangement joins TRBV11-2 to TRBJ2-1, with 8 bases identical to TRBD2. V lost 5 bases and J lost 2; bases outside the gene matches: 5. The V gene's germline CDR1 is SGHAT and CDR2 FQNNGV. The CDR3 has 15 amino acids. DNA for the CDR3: TGTGCCAGCAGCACAGGACTAGCAGCCTACAATGAGCAGTTCTTC. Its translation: CASSTGLAAYNEQFF. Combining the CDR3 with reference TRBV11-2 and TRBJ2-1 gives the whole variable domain EAGVAQSPRYKIIEKRQSVAFWCNPISGHATLYWYQQILGQGPKLLIQFQNNGVVDDSQLPKDRFSAERLKGVDSTLKIQPAKLEDSAVYLCASSTGLAAYNEQFFGPGTRLTVL.